These 32 T cell receptor beta chains share one sample of origin, sequenced in a study of vaccination and CD4 T cells after COVID-19. Sequenced with the Oncomine TCR Beta short-read assay was DNA taken from cultured CD4+ T cells. One entry per CDR3 protein results from TCRdb running MiXCR on the PCR reads. The table lists about 15,000 distinct CDR3 sequences, about 40% of them singletons, with around 20% in the top ten. Indicated treatment: roughly 11-day PBMC culture with coronavirus spike peptide pools or control peptides (ViraFEST assay). The antigens for these receptors are not known. Specimen: cultured CD4+ T cells from blood. These receptors were collected from a human donor with COVID-19.

The V and J genes are TRBV21-1 and TRBJ2-3; the listed D gene, TRBD2, was not tested against the DNA. TRBV21-1 is reported as a pseudogene. The CDR3 is 13 residues long. This chain's CDR3 is CARVRPSTDTQYF. The CDR3, as DNA: TGTGCCAGGGTCCGGCCCTCAACAGATACGCAGTATTTT.

The sample holds a few counts of this clonotype. One end of the junction does not line up with germline, which may come from a read error. The chain is built from TRBV28 and TRBJ1-2, with 8 nucleotides matching TRBD1. CDR3 length: 13 amino acids. CDR1 and CDR2 (germline): MDHEN, SYDVKM. CDR3 nucleotides: TGTGCCAGCAATGACAGGGGAGACTATGGTTACACCTTC. This gives the protein CASNDRGDYGYTF.

The chain links TRBV20-1 to TRBJ2-1; D call uncertain. V lost 4 bases and J lost 0, with 10 bases in between. This CDR3 region has 14 residues. In germline, CDR1 is DFQATT, CDR2 SNEGSKA (reference sequence). DNA for the CDR3: TGCAGTGCTACTCCAGCCTCCTCCTACAATGAGCAGTTCTTC. This codes for CSATPASSYNEQFF.

This clonotype has only a few counts. The V gene is TRBV11-3, the J gene TRBJ2-5; 8 nucleotides agree with TRBD1. Germline CDR1 reads SGHNT; CDR2 reads YENEEA. This CDR3 is built from 15 residues. Trimming took 4 bases from V and 0 from J; bases not matched to a gene: 4. In nucleotides, the CDR3 is TGTGCCAGCAGCTGGGGACAGGCCGACCAAGAGACCCAGTACTTC. Translating gives CASSWGQADQETQYF.

In this sample, this clonotype turned up once. The rearrangement uses TRBV6-1 and TRBJ1-6; the match to TRBD1 covers 9 bases. Germline assignment: CDR1 MNHNS and CDR2 SASEGT. The length of the CDR3 is 16 residues. The V gene end was trimmed by 5 bases and the J gene end by 1 base; junction bases not matched to a gene: 3. The CDR3 sequence is CASSQGTGSYNSPLHF. The CDR3 DNA reads as TGTGCCAGCAGTCAAGGGACAGGGTCCTATAATTCACCCCTCCACTTT.

The table lists this clonotype with a few counts. The V gene is TRBV6-1, the J gene TRBJ2-2, with TRBD1 as a possible D gene (5 bases). Germline CDR1 MNHNS, CDR2 SASEGT. The V gene lost 5 bases and the J gene lost 0 bases, with 16 bases spanning the gap. The CDR3 contains 17 residues. CDR3 protein: CASSRPEDRPNTGELFF. The DNA of the CDR3 is TGTGCCAGCAGTAGGCCGGAAGACAGACCGAACACCGGGGAGCTGTTTTTT.

The chain recombines TRBV27 with TRBJ2-7; D is unresolved. Trimming removed 5 bases from V and 7 bases from J, with 15 bases in between. The CDR3 totals 13 residues. Germline V CDR1 and CDR2: MNHEY, SMNVEV (reference sequence). CDR3 loop: CASSPRWGMEQYF. As DNA, the CDR3 is TGTGCCAGCAGTCCAAGATGGGGAATGGAGCAGTACTTC.

This chain joins TRBV7-2 and TRBJ2-7; no definite D call. Germline V lookup: CDR1 SGHTA, CDR2 FQGNSA. The CDR3 sequence is 16 residues long. The V end was cut by 1 base, the J end by 3 bases, with 16 bases between. DNA of the CDR3: TGTGCCAGCAGCTTAGTCTTGCATACAGCTGGCTACGAGCAGTACTTC. This codes for CASSLVLHTAGYEQYF.

The rearrangement links TRBV5-1 to TRBJ1-5, with D possibly being TRBD1 (5 bases). The CDR3 consists of 14 residues. Germline V lookup: CDR1 SGHRS, CDR2 YFSETQ. V dropped 0 bases and J dropped 4 bases, with 8 bases sitting between them. The CDR3 loop reads CASSLGGGNQPQHF. Written as DNA, the CDR3 is TGCGCCAGCAGCTTGGGGGGGGGAAATCAGCCCCAGCATTTT.

CDR3: CASSAGTASPATEAFF. CDR3 DNA: TGTGCCAGCAGCGCCGGGACAGCCTCACCGGCCACTGAAGCTTTCTTT. The chain employs TRBV12-3 or TRBV12-4 and TRBJ1-1; 7 nucleotides line up with TRBD1. This CDR3 contains 16 residues. V gave up 6 bases and J gave up 4 bases; unmatched junction bases: 14.

CDR3: CASSFLGVAGELFF. The CDR3 DNA sequence: TGTGCCAGCAGTTTTCTAGGGGTGGCCGGGGAGCTGTTTTTT. V usage is TRBV27 and J usage is TRBJ2-2; a possible D gene is TRBD1 (5 bases). V dropped 3 bases and J dropped 6 bases, with 11 bases sitting between them. The CDR3 is 14 residues long. The V gene's germline CDR1 is MNHEY and CDR2 SMNVEV (reference sequence).

This clonotype is categorized as large. The J gene is TRBJ2-5, the V gene TRBV6-2 or TRBV6-3; D assignment may be TRBD1 or TRBD2 (5 bases each). This CDR3 comprises 19 residues. The germline gives CDR1 MNHEY, CDR2 SVGEGT. V gave up 7 bases and J gave up 5 bases, with 32 bases separating them. This chain's CDR3 is CASTHTLDSGTRGEETQYF. In DNA form, the CDR3 reads TGTGCCAGCACCCATACCTTGGACTCCGGGACCCGAGGGGAGGAGACCCAGTACTTC.

V and J are TRBV7-9 and TRBJ1-1, with D maybe TRBD1 (6 bases). The CDR3 runs to 13 residues. CDR1 and CDR2 (germline): SEHNR, FQNEAQ (reference sequence). The germline V and J ends were trimmed by 5 bases and 5 bases, with 12 bases remaining between them. The CDR3 reads CASSPGATTEAFF. The CDR3, as DNA: TGTGCCAGCAGCCCGGGGGCTACGACTGAAGCTTTCTTT.

This clonotype is categorized as large. V gene TRBV7-8 combines with J gene TRBJ2-3; no firm D call. CDR3 length: 14 amino acids. The V gene lost 5 bases and the J gene lost 1 base, with 10 bases spanning the gap. Germline CDR1 is SGHVS and CDR2 is FQNEAQ. CDR3 protein: CASSPPPGTDTQYF. The CDR3 bases are TGTGCCAGCAGCCCTCCCCCAGGCACAGATACGCAGTATTTT.

This rearrangement joins TRBV28 to TRBJ2-7; 9 bases line up with TRBD1. The length of the CDR3 is 12 residues. Germline trimming cut 8 bases from V and 6 bases from J; bases unmatched to any gene: 5. CDR1 and CDR2 from the germline V gene are MDHEN and SYDVKM. The CDR3 sequence is CASGTGLIEQYF. In DNA form, the CDR3 reads TGTGCCAGCGGGACAGGGTTGATCGAGCAGTACTTC.

This clonotype was counted a few times. The chain is built from TRBV11-3 and TRBJ2-1; D is possibly TRBD1 (5 bases). Germline V CDR1 and CDR2: SGHNT, YENEEA. Trimming shortened V by 7 bases and J by 8 bases, and 18 bases separated the two germline ends. This CDR3 is built from 14 residues. The CDR3 reads CASKMGRIGYEQFF. The CDR3 DNA follows: TGTGCCAGCAAAATGGGGCGGATTGGTTATGAGCAGTTCTTC.

The CDR3 nucleotides are TGTGCCTGGACAGACTTGCCTAACTATGGCTACACCTTC. It codes for CAWTDLPNYGYTF. The chain carries TRBV30 and TRBJ1-2; D call uncertain. This CDR3 comprises 13 residues. Germline V CDR1 and CDR2: GTSNPN, SVGIG (reference sequence). The V end was cut by 4 bases, the J end by 0 bases, with 9 bases between.

The rearrangement joins TRBV28 to TRBJ1-1; D gene uncertain. Germline V gene sequence: CDR1 MDHEN, CDR2 SYDVKM. The germline V and J ends were trimmed by 3 bases and 3 bases, with 5 bases remaining between them. This CDR3 spans 12 amino acids. CDR3 nucleotide sequence: TGTGCCAGCAGTTTCACTTACACTGAAGCTTTCTTT. Amino acid sequence: CASSFTYTEAFF.

A single count supports this clonotype. This likely traces to a read error, being one base from a far larger clone. Here the CDR3 DNA reads TGTGCCAGCAGACCAATGACAGCCGCCTACGAGCAGTACTTC. As protein: CASRPMTAAYEQYF. The chain recombines TRBV5-5 with TRBJ2-7; perhaps TRBD1 as D (5 bases). CDR1 is SGHKS, CDR2 YYEKEE, per germline (reference sequence). Trimming removed 5 bases at V and 2 bases at J, with 14 bases between. This CDR3 has 14 residues.

V usage is TRBV18 and J usage is TRBJ2-5; 14 bases map to TRBD2. Germline assignment: CDR1 KGHSH and CDR2 LQKENI. This CDR3 has 17 amino acids. Unmatched junction bases numbered 11, after V lost 6 bases and J lost 5 bases. Here the CDR3 DNA reads TGTGCCAGCTCGATTGGACTAGCGGGGGGCAACGGGGAGACCCAGTACTTC. This sequence encodes CASSIGLAGGNGETQYF. The full variable domain, its missing parts supplied by reference TRBV18 and TRBJ2-5, is NAGVMQNPRHLVRRRGQEARLRCSPMKGHSHVYWYRQLPEEGLKFMVYLQKENIIDESGMPKERFSAEFPKEGPSILRIQQVVRGDSAAYFCASSIGLAGGNGETQYFGPGTRLLVL.

A few counts support this clonotype. The chain couples TRBV7-2 to TRBJ2-3; possible D gene TRBD2, 7 bases. With 5 bases removed from V and 1 base from J, the gap between germline ends came to 13 bases. The CDR3 has 15 amino acids. The germline V gene has CDR1 SGHTA and CDR2 FQGNSA. The CDR3 sequence: CASSPGGTRTDTQYF. DNA for the CDR3: TGTGCCAGCAGCCCCGGGGGGACACGCACAGATACGCAGTATTTT. Complete variable domain (other parts from reference TRBV7-2 and TRBJ2-3): GAGVSQSPSNKVTEKGKDVELRCDPISGHTALYWYRQSLGQGLEFLIYFQGNSAPDKSGLPSDRFSAERTGGSVSTLTIQRTQQEDSAVYLCASSPGGTRTDTQYFGPGTRLTVL.

This clonotype was detected only a few times. The genes are TRBV11-3 and TRBJ1-2; D unresolved. The CDR3 is 12 amino acids. V was pared by 5 bases and J by 5 bases, with 9 bases between. Germline V lookup: CDR1 SGHNT, CDR2 YENEEA. CDR3 nucleotides: TGTGCCAGCAGCCCCGACGGGTATGGCTACACCTTC. Residues: CASSPDGYGYTF.

The rearrangement joins TRBV6-5 to TRBJ2-7, with D uncertain. Germline lookup yields CDR1 MNHEY and CDR2 SVGAGI. Trimming shortened V by 2 bases and J by 2 bases, and 10 bases separated the two germline ends. The CDR3 totals 14 residues. The CDR3 DNA is TGTGCCAGCAGTTACCGACAAGGAGCCTACGAGCAGTACTTC. As protein: CASSYRQGAYEQYF.

The rearrangement links TRBV20-1 to TRBJ2-5; 11 bases match TRBD2. CDR1 and CDR2 (germline): DFQATT, SNEGSKA (reference sequence). J was trimmed by 5 bases and V by 6 bases; bases with no gene match: 5. This CDR3 has 13 amino acids. CDR3 nucleotides: TGCAGTGCCTTACTAGCGGGGGTGGAGACCCAGTACTTC. It yields the protein CSALLAGVETQYF.

The genes are TRBV27 and TRBJ1-2, with TRBD1 as a possible D gene (6 bases). Between the trimmed V and J ends, which lost 4 bases and 3 bases, there was a span of 15 bases. Germline V gene sequence: CDR1 MNHEY, CDR2 SMNVEV (reference sequence). The CDR3 extends over 15 amino acids. CDR3 DNA: TGTGCCAGCAGTTCACCCGCAAGGGGGGACTATGGCTACACCTTC. This encodes CASSSPARGDYGYTF.

This sequence joins TRBV28 and TRBJ1-5; no firm D call. The CDR3 has 16 amino acids. V gave up 7 bases and J gave up 1 base, with 17 bases separating them. Looked up from germline, CDR1 is MDHEN and CDR2 is SYDVKM. The CDR3 reads CASTPVGGGSNQPQHF. The CDR3 nucleotides are TGTGCCAGCACCCCCGTAGGAGGCGGGAGCAATCAGCCCCAGCATTTT.

V and J are TRBV10-3 and TRBJ2-5; 8 nucleotides match TRBD2. V dropped 4 bases and J dropped 13; count of bases not matched to a gene: 8. CDR1 and CDR2 from the germline V gene are ENHRY and SYGVKD. The CDR3 is 12 amino acids. CDR3 residues: CAISATREGGYF. Written as DNA, the CDR3 is TGTGCCATCAGTGCGACCCGGGAGGGCGGGTACTTC.

V and J are TRBV12-3 or TRBV12-4 and TRBJ1-3; 7 nucleotides line up with TRBD1. The CDR3 runs 14 residues. Losses at the gene ends were 6 bases for V and 1 base for J; bases not matched to a gene: 3. The CDR3 coding sequence is TGTGCCAGCAGGAGACAGGGATCTGGAAACACCATATATTTT. This codes for CASRRQGSGNTIYF.

CDR3 coding DNA: TGTGCCAGCAGCTTACCGTCTAGCGGAAGAGATACGCAGTATTTT. It encodes CASSLPSSGRDTQYF. V and J are TRBV7-9 and TRBJ2-3, with 7 bases fitting TRBD2. Unmatched junction bases numbered 7, after V lost 2 bases and J lost 5 bases. Germline CDR1 reads SEHNR; CDR2 reads FQNEAQ (reference sequence). The CDR3 runs 15 residues.

This chain connects TRBV20-1 to TRBJ1-2, with 9 bases identical to TRBD1. Germline CDR1 DFQATT, CDR2 SNEGSKA (reference sequence). V shed 3 bases, J shed 8 bases, and the junction held 7 bases outside the gene matches. This CDR3 is built from 13 residues. The CDR3 coding sequence is TGCAGTGCTAGGGCCGGGACAGGGATCGGCTACACCTTC. This gives the protein CSARAGTGIGYTF.

The V gene is TRBV9, the J gene TRBJ2-5, with D possibly matching TRBD2 (5 bases). Per the germline V gene, CDR1 is SGDLS and CDR2 is YYNGEE. The CDR3 runs 14 residues. Trimming stripped 4 bases from V and 5 bases from J, with 15 bases between. CDR3 in amino acids: CASSTREWLETQYF. Written as DNA, the CDR3 is TGTGCCAGCAGCACTAGAGAGTGGCTGGAGACCCAGTACTTC.

CDR3 in DNA: TGTGCCAGCAGCCGAGGACAGGAAGAGACCCAGTACTTC. It specifies CASSRGQEETQYF. The chain couples TRBV7-3 to TRBJ2-5, with TRBD1 identical over 7 bases. V shed 5 bases and J 3 bases; nucleotides not matched to a gene: 3. Germline assignment: CDR1 SGHTA and CDR2 FQGTGA. This CDR3 is 13 amino acids long. Combining the CDR3 with reference TRBV7-3 and TRBJ2-5 gives the whole variable domain GAGVSQTPSNKVTEKGKYVELRCDPISGHTALYWYRQSLGQGPEFLIYFQGTGAADDSGLPNDRFFAVRPEGSVSTLKIQRTERGDSAVYLCASSRGQEETQYFGPGTRLLVL.